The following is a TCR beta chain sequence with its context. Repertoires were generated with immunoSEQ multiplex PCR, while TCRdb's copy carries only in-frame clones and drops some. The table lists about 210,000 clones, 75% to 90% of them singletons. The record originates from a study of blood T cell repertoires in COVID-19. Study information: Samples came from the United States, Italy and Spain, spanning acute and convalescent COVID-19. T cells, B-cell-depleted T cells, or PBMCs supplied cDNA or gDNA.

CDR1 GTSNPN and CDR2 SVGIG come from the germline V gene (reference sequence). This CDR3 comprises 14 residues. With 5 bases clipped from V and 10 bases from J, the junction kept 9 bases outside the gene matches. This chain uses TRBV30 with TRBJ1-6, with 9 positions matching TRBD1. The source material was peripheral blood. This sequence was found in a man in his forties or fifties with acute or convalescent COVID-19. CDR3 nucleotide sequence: TGTGCCTGGGGACGACAGGGGGTAGGATCACCCCTCCACTTT. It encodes CAWGRQGVGSPLHF.